Reported below is one TCR beta chain. These data come from a study of blood T cell repertoires in COVID-19. The wider study: From T cells, B-cell-depleted T cells, or PBMCs came the material, which was cDNA or gDNA.

Under the authors' procedure: Amplification with reference gene primers provided the estimates of nucleated cell counts. Clones were sequenced by immunoSEQ multiplex PCR, and TCRdb holds only the in-frame ones, with some missing. The DNA gave D and trimming, while V, J and clone size come from that table. The sample carries 300,000 or so clones, about 88% recorded once. The CDR3 is 12 amino acids. V was clipped by 6 bases and J by 12 bases, with 16 bases between them. CDR1 MNHEY and CDR2 SMNVEV come from the germline V gene (reference sequence). Sequenced input: PBMCs or T cells enriched from blood (not recorded which). The source of this sequence is a woman under 40 who had recovered from COVID-19. The chain carries TRBV27 and TRBJ2-3; weak D call: TRBD1 (7 bases). CDR3 DNA sequence: TGTGCCAGCAGCTCACAGGGGAGGACCCAGTATTTT. This codes for CASSSQGRTQYF.